Listed here are 24 T cell receptor beta chains from one sample, sequenced in a study of neurological immune-mediated disorders. TCRdb reprocessed the 5' RACE reads via MiXCR and lists one record per CDR3 protein. The table shows some 30,000 distinct CDR3 sequences, with roughly 25% occurring only once. The source material was CD4+ T cells from blood. These receptors were obtained from a man aged 45-60 years with HTLV-1-associated myelopathy (HAM/TSP).

In its sample, this clonotype ranks as medium-sized. The gene calls are TRBV7-3 and TRBJ1-1, with D perhaps matching TRBD1 (6 bases). The CDR3 loop spans 13 amino acids. The germline V gene encodes CDR1 SGHTA and CDR2 FQGTGA. Trimming took 5 bases from V and 7 from J, leaving 14 bases between them. CDR3 coding DNA: TGTGCCAGCAGCCGAAACCCGACAGGTGAAGCTTTCTTT. Translated: CASSRNPTGEAFF.

This clonotype has a count of ten or more. This chain links TRBV2 with TRBJ2-5; either TRBD1 or TRBD2 may supply D (5 bases each). CDR3 length equals 14 residues. The V end lost 9 bases, the J end lost 6 bases, and 20 bases lay between the germline ends. The germline V gene has CDR1 SNHLY and CDR2 FYNNEI. The CDR3 DNA is TGTGCCAGTGACACAGGCGGGTTAGGAAAGACCCAGTACTTC. Protein sequence: CASDTGGLGKTQYF.

This clonotype was observed many times. The chain recombines TRBV20-1 with TRBJ2-3; 8 bases fit TRBD2. J was trimmed by 11 bases and V by 1 base; bases with no gene match: 8. This CDR3 comprises 13 residues. Germline lookup yields CDR1 DFQATT and CDR2 SNEGSKA (reference sequence). The CDR3 protein is CSARGLAGGLQYF. The CDR3, as DNA: TGCAGTGCTAGAGGTCTAGCGGGTGGCTTGCAGTATTTT.

This clonotype has ten or more counts. This chain links TRBV5-6 with TRBJ1-2, with 11 positions matching TRBD1. Trimming removed 3 bases from V and 4 bases from J; junction bases left unmatched: 5. The CDR3 consists of 15 residues. Per germline, CDR1 SGHDT and CDR2 YYEEEE. CDR3 in DNA: TGTGCCAGCAGCTGGGCTGGGACAGGGGGCTATGGCTACACCTTC. It is translated as CASSWAGTGGYGYTF.

Many counts were recorded for this clonotype. V and J are TRBV6-1 and TRBJ2-3, with 8 bases that match TRBD1. Germline values: CDR1 MNHNS, CDR2 SASEGT. The CDR3 loop spans 16 amino acids. The V and J ends lost 6 bases and 1 base, in that order; junction bases with no gene match: 9. The DNA for the CDR3 is TGTGCCAGCAGCGCCGACAGGGGCAGGGGCACAGATACGCAGTATTTT. As protein: CASSADRGRGTDTQYF.

The rearrangement joins TRBV20-1 to TRBJ1-4, with 8 bases that match TRBD1. This CDR3 region has 17 residues. V lost 3 bases to trimming and J lost 7 bases; unmatched junction nucleotides: 16. CDR1 and CDR2 (germline): DFQATT, SNEGSKA (reference sequence). The CDR3 DNA is TGCAGTGCTAGTATACCTCGGATCGGGACAGGAGTTGAAAAACTGTTTTTT. Its translation is CSASIPRIGTGVEKLFF.

This clonotype was seen many times. The chain is built from TRBV28 and TRBJ2-5; no clear D gene. Trimming removed 6 bases at V and 1 base at J, with 15 bases between. CDR3 size: 15 residues. Germline CDR1 is MDHEN and CDR2 is SYDVKM. The CDR3 region is CASRALGAFQETQYF. The CDR3 DNA is TGTGCCAGCAGGGCCCTAGGAGCCTTCCAAGAGACCCAGTACTTC.

This clonotype was seen ten or more times. V usage is TRBV25-1 and J usage is TRBJ1-2; D is possibly TRBD1 (6 bases). The CDR3 runs to 12 residues. Deletions cut 6 bases from V and 6 bases from J, with 11 bases between. CDR1 and CDR2 from the germline V gene are MGHDK and SYGVNS. The CDR3 DNA sequence: TGTGCCAGCAGCCGAAACAGGGATGGCTACACCTTC. It is translated as CASSRNRDGYTF.

The gene calls are TRBV20-1 and TRBJ2-1, with TRBD2 identical over 9 bases. This CDR3 has 16 residues. V was clipped by 1 base and J by 7 bases; unmatched bases: 11. Per germline, CDR1 DFQATT and CDR2 SNEGSKA (reference sequence). For the CDR3, the DNA is TGCAGTGCTAGAGGGCCCGGGCGGGAGGGCTTGAATGAGCAGTTCTTC. Its translation: CSARGPGREGLNEQFF.

This clonotype has ten or more counts. The chain is built from TRBV7-6 and TRBJ1-2; D remains ambiguous. This CDR3 region has 13 residues. Germline assignment: CDR1 SGHVS and CDR2 FNYEAQ. V gave up 3 bases and J gave up 6 bases, with 11 bases separating them. The CDR3 coding sequence is TGTGCCAGCAGCTTTGGGGTTCGAGATGGCTACACCTTC. This gives the protein CASSFGVRDGYTF.

This clonotype was counted ten times or more. The chain is built from TRBV5-1 and TRBJ2-1; D could derive from TRBD1 or TRBD2 (5 bases each). The CDR3 spans 16 residues. Trimming took 0 bases from V and 10 from J, leaving 20 bases between them. The germline CDR1 and CDR2 sequences are SGHRS and YFSETQ. CDR3 sequence reads: CASSLASGTGFSEQFF. The CDR3 DNA reads TGCGCCAGCAGCTTGGCCTCCGGGACGGGGTTTTCGGAGCAGTTCTTC.

Ten or more counts support this clonotype. The rearrangement joins TRBV20-1 to TRBJ2-7; 9 positions agree with TRBD1. Trimming at V came to 2 bases and at J to 3 bases, leaving 5 bases not matched to a gene. This CDR3 contains 14 residues. Germline V lookup: CDR1 DFQATT, CDR2 SNEGSKA (reference sequence). The CDR3 region has the DNA TGCAGTGCTAGATGGACAGGGGTCAACTACGAGCAGTACTTC. It codes for CSARWTGVNYEQYF.

This clonotype was seen a few times. The junction departs from germline at one end; a sequencing error may be responsible. The rearrangement uses TRBV7-2 and TRBJ1-2; no reliable D call. The CDR3 loop spans 12 amino acids. In germline, CDR1 is SGHTA, CDR2 FQGNSA. In nucleotides, the CDR3 is TGTGCCAGCAGCCCAAACACGCGAGGCTACACTTTC. The encoded protein is CASSPNTRGYTF. Using reference TRBV7-2 and TRBJ1-2 for the parts outside the CDR3, the full variable domain is GAGVSQSPSNKVTEKGKDVELRCDPISGHTALYWYRQSLGQGLEFLIYFQGNSAPDKSGLPSDRFSAERTGGSVSTLTIQRTQQEDSAVYLCASSPNTRGYTFGSGTRLTVV.

V usage is TRBV12-3 or TRBV12-4 and J usage is TRBJ1-5; 8 bases line up with TRBD1. With 6 bases clipped from V and 7 bases from J, the junction kept 8 bases outside the gene matches. CDR3 length equals 14 residues. The CDR3 DNA is TGTGCCAGCAGGGGGACAGGAAAAGAACAGCCCCAGCATTTT. Protein product: CASRGTGKEQPQHF.

This clonotype has ten or more counts. This may come from a read error, since a much larger clone is one base off. This rearrangement joins TRBV3-1 to TRBJ1-2; 8 nucleotides line up with TRBD1. The CDR3 extends over 15 amino acids. Germline CDR1 is LGHDT and CDR2 is YNNKEL (reference sequence). CDR3 amino acids: CANSPREDREGGYTF. CDR3 DNA: TGTGCCAACAGCCCCCGAGAGGACAGGGAGGGCGGCTACACCTTC.

This clonotype occurred a few times. This chain connects TRBV6-1 to TRBJ2-3; possibly TRBD2 for D (5 bases). The CDR3 has 12 amino acids. Trimming cost V 8 bases and J 3 bases, with 9 bases left between them. Germline values: CDR1 MNHNS, CDR2 SASEGT. CDR3 nucleotide sequence: TGTGCCAGCTTGTGGAGGACAGATACGCAGTATTTT. Amino acid sequence: CASLWRTDTQYF.

A remark on this clonotype: It is likely a read error, because the conserved phenylalanine at the end of the CDR3 is missing. The chain couples TRBV12-3 or TRBV12-4 to TRBJ2-7; a possible D gene is TRBD1 (6 bases). CDR3 size: 13 residues. The CDR3 DNA reads as TGTGCCAGCAGTTTTGCAGGGGATTACGATCAGTACTCC. As protein: CASSFAGDYDQYS.

The chain uses TRBV5-1 and TRBJ1-5; TRBD1 matches 8 bases. The V segment lost 3 bases and the J segment 1 base; nucleotides outside the gene matches: 12. This CDR3 has 18 amino acids. Germline CDR1 and CDR2: SGHRS and YFSETQ. The CDR3 coding sequence is TGCGCCAGCAGCTGTCAGGGGGCCGTGGGGTTGAGCAATCAGCCCCAGCATTTT. It is translated as CASSCQGAVGLSNQPQHF.

This clonotype was counted ten times or more. The gene calls are TRBV20-1 and TRBJ2-7, with 8 bases aligning to TRBD2. From germline, CDR1 is DFQATT and CDR2 SNEGSKA (reference sequence). Losses at the gene ends were 1 base for V and 3 bases for J; bases not matched to a gene: 2. CDR3 length: 13 amino acids. The DNA for the CDR3 is TGCAGTGCTAGAGGCGGGGGGCTCTACGAGCAGTACTTC. Protein: CSARGGGLYEQYF.

This clonotype was observed many times. The chain recombines TRBV20-1 with TRBJ1-2, with a tentative D call TRBD1 (5 bases). CDR1 is DFQATT, CDR2 SNEGSKA, per germline (reference sequence). This CDR3 has 15 residues. The ends were cut back, 3 bases at V and 5 bases at J, with 19 bases in the middle. CDR3: CSASARQGGPYGYTF. The CDR3 DNA reads as TGCAGTGCTAGTGCACGGCAGGGAGGACCTTATGGCTACACCTTC.

This clonotype has ten or more counts. This chain connects TRBV9 to TRBJ2-7, with 8 bases fitting TRBD2. Germline trimming cut 0 bases from V and 1 base from J; bases unmatched to any gene: 3. The germline V gene encodes CDR1 SGDLS and CDR2 YYNGEE. CDR3 size: 15 residues. The CDR3 sequence: CASSVAASGSYEQYF. DNA of the CDR3: TGTGCCAGCAGCGTAGCGGCTAGCGGGTCCTACGAGCAGTACTTC.

This clonotype has at least ten counts. The chain links TRBV28 to TRBJ2-2; no firm D call. The CDR3 length is 11 residues. V shed 7 bases and J shed 6 bases, with 6 bases lying between them. Germline assignment: CDR1 MDHEN and CDR2 SYDVKM. The CDR3 DNA reads TGTGCCAGCAAAGACGCCGGGGAGCTGTTTTTT. Its translation is CASKDAGELFF.

This clonotype has at least ten counts. V gene TRBV27 combines with J gene TRBJ1-6, with 7 bases fitting TRBD1. Germline V lookup: CDR1 MNHEY, CDR2 SMNVEV (reference sequence). This CDR3 has 17 amino acids. Trimming removed 4 bases from V and 9 bases from J; junction bases left unmatched: 15. The CDR3 sequence is CASSYLQGKIGSSPLHF. The CDR3 DNA reads TGTGCCAGCAGTTACCTACAGGGGAAAATAGGTAGTTCACCCCTCCACTTT.

In its sample, this clonotype was seen many times. The gene calls are TRBV9 and TRBJ2-1; D is uncertain. The CDR3 is made up of 15 amino acids. Germline values: CDR1 SGDLS, CDR2 YYNGEE. V gave up 0 bases and J gave up 0 bases, with 7 bases separating them. The CDR3 here is CASSVGPSSYNEQFF. CDR3 coding DNA: TGTGCCAGCAGCGTAGGACCTAGCTCCTACAATGAGCAGTTCTTC.